The 5 T cell receptor beta chains below come from one sample, sequenced in a study of OX40 agonist ivuxolimab in advanced cancers. The protocol was immunoSEQ multiplex PCR, while the TCRdb copy is restricted to in-frame clones and leaves out a portion. The sample has tens of thousands of clones, approximately 85% seen once; the top ten hold around 2.3%. Sequenced material: CD4+ or CD8+ T cells sorted from blood, taken in a trial of the OX40 agonist ivuxolimab. Receptors were obtained from an adult with an advanced solid tumor such as melanoma, head and neck, liver or kidney cancer.

CDR3 sequence: CAWSVPRDGGSTEAFF. Written as DNA, the CDR3 is TGTGCCTGGAGTGTACCCAGGGATGGTGGGAGCACTGAAGCTTTCTTT. This chain links TRBV30 with TRBJ1-1, with a possible D match to TRBD1 (5 bases). Trimming left V 0 bases short and J 4 bases short, with 18 bases between. Germline CDR1 is GTSNPN and CDR2 is SVGIG (reference sequence). This CDR3 spans 16 amino acids. The full variable domain, completed using reference TRBV30 and TRBJ1-1, is SQTIHQWPATLVQPVGSPLSLECTVEGTSNPNLYWYRQAAGRGLQLLFYSVGIGQISSEVPQNLSASRPQDRQFILSSKKLLLSDSGFYLCAWSVPRDGGSTEAFFGQGTRLTVV.

The rearrangement links TRBV6-1 to TRBJ1-4; D gene uncertain. The germline V gene encodes CDR1 MNHNS and CDR2 SASEGT. The germline V and J ends were trimmed by 3 bases and 4 bases, with 12 bases remaining between them. The CDR3 covers 15 residues. The CDR3 region has the DNA TGTGCCAGCAGTGAGCGTCCCGCTGATAATGAAAAACTGTTTTTT. It specifies CASSERPADNEKLFF.

The chain has TRBV6-6 and TRBJ2-3; D remains ambiguous. Germline CDR1 reads MNHNY; CDR2 reads SVGAGI (reference sequence). The CDR3 spans 12 residues. V was clipped by 3 bases and J by 4 bases, with 5 bases between them. CDR3 bases: TGTGCCAGCAGTTATCTATCAGATACGCAGTATTTT. Its translation is CASSYLSDTQYF.

The rearrangement uses TRBV19 and TRBJ2-2; 7 bases are shared with TRBD1. CDR1 is LNHDA, CDR2 SQIVND, per germline (reference sequence). The CDR3 is 14 amino acids. V trimming: 7 bases; J trimming: 3 bases; junction bases outside the gene matches: 5. CDR3 bases: TGTGCCAGTACTAGGGGGCCTTACACCGGGGAGCTGTTTTTT. Residues: CASTRGPYTGELFF.

This chain uses TRBV6-5 with TRBJ2-7, with 7 positions matching TRBD1. The CDR3 loop spans 15 amino acids. Germline CDR1 MNHEY, CDR2 SVGAGI. After removal of 3 bases from V and 5 bases from J, the junction contained 10 bases not matched to a gene. The DNA of the CDR3 is TGTGCCAGCAGTTATCAACAGGGGATGGGGCACGAGCAGTACTTC. Its translation: CASSYQQGMGHEQYF.